A selection of T cell receptor beta chains follows, all from one sample in a study of blood T cell repertoires in COVID-19. The table came from immunoSEQ multiplex PCR; TCRdb's copy has only in-frame clones and leaves some out. The sample shows 140,000 or so clones, around three quarters of them seen only once. Input material: peripheral blood. The receptors stem from a man aged 50 to 60 with active or convalescent COVID-19. The CDR3 runs from the conserved cysteine through the conserved F or W. Each record gives: D gene, V gene, J gene, clone size, CDR3 protein, CDR3 DNA. A D gene is named only where the DNA matches it firmly. Some rows have no size entry. The others give once, few or many, or a class for an expanded clone.

>TRBD2|TRBV4-2|TRBJ2-1|.
CASGFGGRGYNEQFF
TGTGCCAGCGGGTTTGGCGGGAGGGGCTACAATGAGCAGTTCTTC
>TRBD1|TRBV29-1|TRBJ1-2|.
CSVKGQGEGAGYTF
TGCAGCGTCAAAGGGCAGGGGGAAGGGGCTGGCTACACCTTC
>.|TRBV30|TRBJ1-6|.
CASNRANSPLHF
TGTGCCTCCAACAGAGCTAATTCACCCCTCCACTTT
>.|TRBV2|TRBJ2-5|.
CASSEPGHIQETQYF
TGTGCCAGCAGTGAACCGGGACACATACAAGAGACCCAGTACTTC
>TRBD2|TRBV27|TRBJ2-3|few
CASSFMLSGSTDTQYF
TGTGCCAGCAGTTTTATGCTTAGCGGGAGTACAGATACGCAGTATTTT
>TRBD1|TRBV7-3|TRBJ2-3|many
CASRSQPGQKKTDTQYF
TGTGCCAGCAGGTCCCAGCCGGGACAGAAAAAAACAGATACGCAGTATTTT
>.|TRBV28|TRBJ1-5|few
CASREQSYQPQHF
TGTGCCAGCAGGGAACAGAGCTATCAGCCCCAGCATTTT
>.|TRBV18|TRBJ2-1|.
CASSPLENNEQFF
TGTGCCAGCTCACCATTAGAAAACAATGAGCAGTTCTTC
>TRBD1|TRBV4-2|TRBJ2-1|.
CASSAQGAGVDNEQFF
TGTGCCAGCAGCGCTCAGGGGGCGGGTGTCGACAATGAGCAGTTCTTC
>.|TRBV7-3|TRBJ2-3|few
CASSGPGADTDTQYF
TGTGCCAGCAGCGGACCTGGGGCCGATACAGATACGCAGTATTTT
>.|TRBV7-2|TRBJ1-2|.
CASSLARGDYGYTF
TGTGCCAGCAGCTTAGCGCGCGGGGATTATGGCTACACCTTC
>.|TRBV29-1|TRBJ2-5|.
CSVEGRYLEETQYF
TGCAGCGTTGAAGGGAGGTACCTTGAAGAGACCCAGTACTTC
>.|TRBV24-1|TRBJ2-5|once
CATSDLRQSQVETQYF
TGTGCCACCAGTGATTTAAGGCAGTCACAGGTGGAGACCCAGTACTTC
>TRBD2|TRBV19|TRBJ2-5|.
CASSIGARGGETQYF
TGTGCCAGTAGTATAGGGGCCCGGGGGGGAGAGACCCAGTACTTC
>.|TRBV12-2|TRBJ2-3|.
CASRFLTSGVFTDTQYF
TGTGCAAGTCGCTTCCTGACTAGCGGGGTCTTCACAGATACGCAGTATTTT
>TRBD1|TRBV7-9|TRBJ2-7|once
CASSRIGTGSREQYF
TGTGCCAGCAGCCGAATTGGGACAGGGTCACGGGAGCAGTACTTC
>TRBD2|TRBV6-4|TRBJ2-2|.
CASSGRLAGNTGELFF
TGTGCCAGCAGTGGGAGACTAGCAGGTAACACCGGGGAGCTGTTTTTT